A single sample gave rise to the 17 T cell receptor beta chains below, sequenced in a study of blood T cell repertoires in COVID-19. The method was immunoSEQ multiplex PCR; TCRdb's version includes in-frame clones alone and lacks a portion of them. The sample consists of about 170,000 clones, 92% of them appearing once. The sequenced sample consisted of peripheral blood. These receptors came from a man aged 25-45 years with COVID-19, enrolled during active disease.

The chain recombines TRBV4-2 with TRBJ2-3, with D unresolved. The germline V gene has CDR1 LGHNA and CDR2 YNFKEQ. This CDR3 is 17 amino acids long. The ends were cut back, 0 bases at V and 0 bases at J, with 13 bases in the middle. The CDR3 region has the DNA TGTGCCAGCAGCCAAGAGTCAGCCGGCGGTAGCACAGATACGCAGTATTTT. Translated: CASSQESAGGSTDTQYF.

The chain couples TRBV6-6 to TRBJ1-5; D possibly corresponds to TRBD1 (6 bases). Trimming pared 2 bases from V and 5 bases from J, leaving 10 bases between. The CDR3 consists of 14 residues. CDR1 MNHNY and CDR2 SVGAGI come from the germline V gene (reference sequence). For the CDR3, the DNA is TGTGCCAGCAGTTACGCAACAGGGCATCAGCCCCAGCATTTT. As protein: CASSYATGHQPQHF.

The J gene is TRBJ1-4, the V gene TRBV5-1; 7 bases agree with TRBD1. This CDR3 is 15 amino acids long. V gave up 4 bases and J gave up 4 bases; unmatched junction bases: 7. CDR1 is SGHRS and CDR2 is YFSETQ in the germline V gene. CDR3 nucleotide sequence: TGCGCCAGCAGCCTGACAGGGAATCTTAATGAAAAACTGTTTTTT. This codes for CASSLTGNLNEKLFF.

With respect to this clone: At one end, the junction sequence differs from germline, possibly due to a read error. The rearrangement joins TRBV7-9 to TRBJ1-1, with TRBD1 matching 10 bases. Germline V gene data show CDR1 as SEHNR and CDR2 as FQNEAQ (reference sequence). This CDR3 spans 15 amino acids. CDR3 protein: CASSLGTGVFTEAFF. The CDR3, as DNA: TGTGCCAGCAGTTTAGGGACAGGGGTATTCACTGAAGCTTTCTTT.

In its sample, this clone was seen once. An end of the junction differs from the germline gene, which may be a read error. The genes are TRBV6-2 or TRBV6-3 and TRBJ1-1, with TRBD1 as a possible D gene (5 bases). Germline CDR1 and CDR2: MNHEY and SVGEGT. The CDR3 is made up of 12 amino acids. CDR3 bases: TGTGCCAGCAGTTACTCTGGAGGGGCGAGACACTTT. Encoded protein: CASSYSGGARHF.

V usage is TRBV16 and J usage is TRBJ1-1; weak D call: TRBD1 (5 bases). Trimming pared 3 bases from V and 2 bases from J, leaving 7 bases between. This CDR3 is built from 13 residues. Per germline, CDR1 KGHSY and CDR2 FQNENV. The CDR3 sequence: CASSQGTNTEAFF. The CDR3 DNA reads TGTGCCAGCAGCCAGGGGACTAACACTGAAGCTTTCTTT.

The J gene is TRBJ2-1, the V gene TRBV9, with TRBD2 as a possible D gene (5 bases). This CDR3 has 15 residues. Per germline, CDR1 SGDLS and CDR2 YYNGEE. The V end was cut by 3 bases, the J end by 0 bases, with 10 bases between. This CDR3 reads CASSGADYSYNEQFF. Here the CDR3 DNA reads TGTGCCAGCAGCGGAGCGGATTACTCCTACAATGAGCAGTTCTTC.

In its sample, this clone was seen once. The chain employs TRBV11-2 and TRBJ1-1; 9 bases line up with TRBD1. Losses at the gene ends were 2 bases for V and 5 bases for J; bases not matched to a gene: 3. The CDR3 contains 14 residues. In germline, CDR1 is SGHAT, CDR2 FQNNGV. The CDR3 spells CASSLRQGGTEAFF. CDR3 in DNA: TGTGCCAGCAGCTTAAGACAGGGGGGGACTGAAGCTTTCTTT. Looking up the rest from reference TRBV11-2 and TRBJ1-1 gives the full variable domain: EAGVAQSPRYKIIEKRQSVAFWCNPISGHATLYWYQQILGQGPKLLIQFQNNGVVDDSQLPKDRFSAERLKGVDSTLKIQPAKLEDSAVYLCASSLRQGGTEAFFGQGTRLTVV.

This sequence joins TRBV4-3 and TRBJ1-6; 9 positions match TRBD1. This CDR3 contains 20 residues. Germline V gene data show CDR1 as LGHNA and CDR2 as YSLEER. V trimming: 3 bases; J trimming: 0 bases; junction bases outside the gene matches: 12. As DNA, the CDR3 is TGCGCCAGCAGCCAGACAGGGGGGGTCGTCATTGGCTCCTATAATTCACCCCTCCACTTT. Translating it yields CASSQTGGVVIGSYNSPLHF.

V gene TRBV5-1 combines with J gene TRBJ2-5, with D perhaps TRBD1 (5 bases). The CDR3 is made up of 12 amino acids. Germline lookup yields CDR1 SGHRS and CDR2 YFSETQ. Trimming shortened V by 4 bases and J by 3 bases, and 7 bases separated the two germline ends. CDR3 sequence (DNA): TGCGCCAGCAGCCCGACAGAAGAGACCCAGTACTTC. Amino acid sequence: CASSPTEETQYF.

V usage is TRBV6-5 and J usage is TRBJ1-6; D ambiguous. The CDR3 has 14 amino acids. The germline V gene has CDR1 MNHEY and CDR2 SVGAGI. V lost 8 bases, J lost 3 bases, and 11 bases lay in between. This CDR3 is CASCPSNYNSPLHF. The CDR3 DNA is TGTGCCAGCTGCCCGAGTAACTATAATTCACCCCTCCACTTT.

CDR3 coding DNA: TGTGCCAGCAGCCCCGGACAGGGACAGAGTGGAAACACCATATATTTT. It specifies CASSPGQGQSGNTIYF. The J gene is TRBJ1-3, the V gene TRBV5-8; TRBD1 matches 8 bases. CDR3 length: 16 residues. CDR1 SGHTS and CDR2 YDEGEE come from the germline V gene. With V trimmed by 4 bases and J by 3 bases, 9 bases remained unmatched.

This clone has more than one count but fewer than ten. The CDR3 DNA reads TGTGCCATCAGTGCTTCGGACAACAACGCTTTCTTT. Amino acid sequence: CAISASDNNAFF. The gene calls are TRBV10-3 and TRBJ1-1, with TRBD1 as a possible D gene (5 bases). Germline CDR1 is ENHRY and CDR2 is SYGVKD. The V end was cut by 4 bases, the J end by 11 bases, with 14 bases between. The CDR3 contains 12 residues.

The chain combines TRBV4-2 with TRBJ2-3; 8 bases are a match to TRBD2. Per the germline V gene, CDR1 is LGHNA and CDR2 is YNFKEQ. The CDR3 is made up of 16 amino acids. J gave up 5 bases and V 0 bases, and 7 bases lay outside the gene matches. CDR3: CASSQEWRLARDTQYF. CDR3 in DNA: TGTGCCAGCAGCCAAGAGTGGAGACTAGCGCGAGATACGCAGTATTTT.

The chain has TRBV19 and TRBJ1-1, with a tentative D call TRBD1 (6 bases). The germline gives CDR1 LNHDA, CDR2 SQIVND (reference sequence). CDR3 length: 14 residues. Trimming pared 7 bases from V and 3 bases from J, leaving 15 bases between. CDR3 DNA sequence: TGTGCCAGTAACCTAGGGGGTTTGCACACTGAAGCTTTCTTT. It translates to CASNLGGLHTEAFF.

The CDR3 DNA reads TGTGCCAGCAGCGGGACAGTTCCTACTGAAGCTTTCTTT. As protein: CASSGTVPTEAFF. V and J are TRBV9 and TRBJ1-1, with a weak D call TRBD1 (6 bases). Germline V gene sequence: CDR1 SGDLS, CDR2 YYNGEE. The CDR3 covers 13 residues. V was shortened by 3 bases and J by 5 bases, with 11 bases between the two germline ends.

This clone was detected a few times. This chain joins TRBV6-2 or TRBV6-3 and TRBJ1-5; D gene unclear. The ends were cut back, 5 bases at V and 6 bases at J, with 11 bases in the middle. The CDR3 consists of 13 residues. Per germline, CDR1 MNHEY and CDR2 SVGEGT. The chain's CDR3 is CASSLAEIQPQHF. The CDR3 coding sequence is TGTGCCAGCAGTCTAGCCGAGATTCAGCCCCAGCATTTT.